This T cell receptor beta chain comes out of a study of neurological immune-mediated disorders. The method for making cDNA was 5'RACE, and it used 10-nucleotide random UMIs. TCRdb reprocessed the 5' RACE reads via MiXCR and lists one record per CDR3 protein. The sample consists of 69,000 or so distinct CDR3 sequences, about 5.1% of them appearing once. Trimming shortened V by 4 bases and J by 4 bases, and 17 bases separated the two germline ends. The germline CDR1 and CDR2 sequences are GTSNPN and SVGIG (reference sequence). This CDR3 has 15 amino acids. Sequences were obtained from PBMCs. The receptor's source is a woman in her 70s with multiple sclerosis. The rearrangement links TRBV30 to TRBJ1-3, with D perhaps TRBD1 (6 bases). In DNA, the CDR3 is TGTGCCTGGAACTCCGGAGGGGGAGTCGGAAACACCATATATTTT. Protein product: CAWNSGGGVGNTIYF.